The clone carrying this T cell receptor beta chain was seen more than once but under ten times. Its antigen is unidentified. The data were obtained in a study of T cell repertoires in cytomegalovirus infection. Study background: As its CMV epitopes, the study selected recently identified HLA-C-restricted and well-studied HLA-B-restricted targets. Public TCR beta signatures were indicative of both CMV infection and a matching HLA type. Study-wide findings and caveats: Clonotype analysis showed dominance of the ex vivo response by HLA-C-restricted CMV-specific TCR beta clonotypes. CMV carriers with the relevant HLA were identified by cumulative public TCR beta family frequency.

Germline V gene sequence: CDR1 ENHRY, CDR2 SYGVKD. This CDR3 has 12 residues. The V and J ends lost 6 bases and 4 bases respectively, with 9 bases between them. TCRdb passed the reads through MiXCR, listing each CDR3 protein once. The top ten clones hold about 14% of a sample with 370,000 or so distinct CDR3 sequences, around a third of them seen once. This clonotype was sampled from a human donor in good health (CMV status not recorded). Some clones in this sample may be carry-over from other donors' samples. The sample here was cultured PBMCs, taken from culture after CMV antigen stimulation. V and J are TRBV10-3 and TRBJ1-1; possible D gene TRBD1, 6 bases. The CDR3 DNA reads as TGTGCCATCAGAGAGGGGGGCACTGAAGCTTTCTTT. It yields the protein CAIREGGTEAFF.